This TCR beta chain appears in the sequencing data of a study of blood T cell repertoires in COVID-19. Generated by immunoSEQ multiplex PCR, the TCRdb table keeps only in-frame clones and is missing some. The table shows under 200,000 clones, with about 88% occurring only once. This clone was recorded only once. This TCR was recovered from a woman aged 40 to 50 in a cohort exposed to, infected with or recovered from COVID-19 (not recorded which). Material for sequencing was PBMCs or T cells enriched from blood (not recorded which).

CDR3 DNA: TGTGCCATCAGTGATCTTTATCAGGGGGCGCGCGATTATGGCTACACCTTC. This gives the protein CAISDLYQGARDYGYTF. The chain has TRBV10-3 and TRBJ1-2; 8 nucleotides align to TRBD1. V lost 3 bases and J lost 5; bases outside the gene matches: 14. The CDR3 length is 17 residues. CDR1 is ENHRY and CDR2 is SYGVKD in the germline V gene.